This T cell receptor beta chain was found in a study of blood T cell repertoires in COVID-19 (TCRdb year 2020). For the study in its entirety: Samples covering the acute and convalescent phases of COVID-19 were provided by collaborators in the United States, Italy and Spain. The material from the prospective study consisted of cDNA or gDNA derived from T cells, B-cell-depleted T cells, or PBMCs. The dataset comprised deeply sampled blood TCRbeta repertoires from subjects exposed to, actively infected with, or recovered from COVID-19. The repertoires were released in a freely available public database intended as a resource for research on the immune response to SARS-CoV-2. The samples were drawn from the first 160 participants of the ongoing ImmuneRACE study and from over 950 subjects provided by 6 global collaborators. A de-identified subject ID, COVID-19 status, age in years and sex were almost always included in the sample metadata. Where available, HLA class I and class II types were taken from metadata supplied by the sample provider and were not determined by assay-based typing.

About this clone itself: Its antigen remains unidentified. No base-level quality is on record; no much larger clone is a single base apart.

The CDR3 runs 18 amino acids, cysteine and phenylalanine included. The CDR3 DNA has 54 bases and is translated from base 1. CDR1 and CDR2 were assigned from the germline V gene (reference sequence) as SEHNR and FQNEAQ. V loses 3 bases at its end and J loses 3 bases; junction bases beyond the gene matches: 10. TCRbeta CDR3 regions were amplified from genomic DNA using the immunoSEQ Assay, a bias-controlled multiplex PCR. The study's processing was this. The number of nucleated cells in each sample was estimated from the amplification of reference gene primers within the assay. Sequence reads were collapsed and filtered to measure the absolute abundance of every unique TCRbeta CDR3 rearrangement. For each sample, productive Simpson clonality was calculated by taking the square root of Simpson's diversity index across productive rearrangements. The table comes from immuneACCESS by way of TCRdb, which keeps in-frame sequences with V and J called. Part of the clones is missing from these tables; in studies checked, under half for an unresolved V gene and the rest for unknown reasons. The V and J calls and clone size were taken over from that table, and D and trimming were inferred from the DNA. This sample is represented by approximately 170,000 clones; 86% of them were singletons. The ten largest clones take up approximately 6.5% of the sample.

Results the study describes overall, beyond this receptor: Clinical and demographic metadata were provided uncurated, with the amount varying by source and participant.

Collaborating institutions collected whole blood in K2EDTA tubes following their own protocols. For TCRbeta analysis, collaborator samples were shipped as frozen whole blood, as isolated PBMCs, or as DNA extracted from either sample type. Sequencing used peripheral blood. This TCR derives from a woman older than 75 in a cohort sampled during active or convalescent COVID-19. The sequence joins TRBV7-9 to TRBJ2-4, with 11 middle bases fitting TRBD2. The CDR3 amino acid sequence is: CASSFLAGGGKDKNIQYF. The base sequence is TGTGCCAGCAGCTTCCTAGCGGGAGGCGGAAAGGACAAAAACATTCAGTACTTC.